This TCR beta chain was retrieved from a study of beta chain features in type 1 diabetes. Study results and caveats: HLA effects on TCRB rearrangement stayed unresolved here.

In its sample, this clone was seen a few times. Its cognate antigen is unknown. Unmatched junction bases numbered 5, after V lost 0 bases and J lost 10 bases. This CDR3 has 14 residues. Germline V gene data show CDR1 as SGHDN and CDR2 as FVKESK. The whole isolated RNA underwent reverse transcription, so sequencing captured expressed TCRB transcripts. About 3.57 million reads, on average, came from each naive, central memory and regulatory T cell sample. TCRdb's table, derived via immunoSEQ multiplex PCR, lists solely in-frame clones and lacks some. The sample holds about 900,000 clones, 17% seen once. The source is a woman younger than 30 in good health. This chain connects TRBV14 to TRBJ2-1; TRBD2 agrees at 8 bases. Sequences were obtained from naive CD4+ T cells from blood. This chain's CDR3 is CASSQDYVAGEQFF. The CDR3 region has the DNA TGTGCCAGCAGCCAAGATTACGTAGCGGGAGAGCAGTTCTTC. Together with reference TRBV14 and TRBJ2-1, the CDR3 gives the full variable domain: EAGVTQFPSHSVIEKGQTVTLRCDPISGHDNLYWYRRVMGKEIKFLLHFVKESKQDESGMPNNRFLAERTGGTYSTLKVQPAELEDSGVYFCASSQDYVAGEQFFGPGTRLTVL.